The TCR beta chain described here comes from a study of blood T cell repertoires in COVID-19. Study information: Acute-phase and convalescent COVID-19 samples originated in the United States, Italy and Spain. Sources were T cells, B-cell-depleted T cells, or PBMCs; the material itself was cDNA or gDNA.

CDR1 and CDR2 from the germline V gene are SGDLS and YYNGEE. The CDR3 runs 14 residues. V lost 2 bases to trimming and J lost 3 bases, with 12 bases between them. Original methodology: Scientists estimated how many nucleated cells there were by amplifying reference gene primers. The table came from immunoSEQ multiplex PCR; TCRdb's copy has only in-frame clones and leaves some out. Clone size and V and J calls were adopted from that table, with D and trimming inferred from the DNA. The table lists 150,000 to 180,000 clones, about 80% of them singletons. This clonotype was sampled from a woman aged 60 to 75 with acute or convalescent COVID-19. The sample comprised peripheral blood. The rearrangement links TRBV9 to TRBJ2-7; D is unclear. In DNA form, the CDR3 reads TGTGCCAGCAGCGTTGCGGAGTGGAACTACGAGCAGTACTTC. This gives the protein CASSVAEWNYEQYF.